This T cell receptor (beta chain) derives from a study of T cell clones after liver transplantation. Study summary: Pre-transplant mixed lymphocyte reactions yielded third-party-reactive TCRbeta sequences as comparators for graft-donor-reactive sequences.

Overall study findings and caveats: Small, mixed patient groups and varying post-transplant times limit these conclusions.

TCRdb's copy holds only in-frame clones and misses some; the assay was immunoSEQ multiplex PCR. Of 8,500 to 10,000 clones in the sample, about 72% were seen once. Note on this clone: Its antigen is unknown.

Germline lookup yields CDR1 SGHRS and CDR2 YFSETQ. This CDR3 comprises 19 residues. V lost 3 bases, J lost 4 bases, and 12 bases stayed unmatched. The origin of this receptor is a human patient who received a liver transplant. Some T cells may have come from the graft donor. The sample in question was CD8+ T cells from blood, obtained at the approximately 16-month timepoint. The chain carries TRBV5-1 and TRBJ2-3; 15 bases agree with TRBD2. This CDR3 reads CASSSPGTSGRSGADTQYF. The CDR3 DNA sequence: TGCGCCAGCAGCTCCCCCGGGACTAGCGGGAGGAGTGGGGCAGATACGCAGTATTTT.